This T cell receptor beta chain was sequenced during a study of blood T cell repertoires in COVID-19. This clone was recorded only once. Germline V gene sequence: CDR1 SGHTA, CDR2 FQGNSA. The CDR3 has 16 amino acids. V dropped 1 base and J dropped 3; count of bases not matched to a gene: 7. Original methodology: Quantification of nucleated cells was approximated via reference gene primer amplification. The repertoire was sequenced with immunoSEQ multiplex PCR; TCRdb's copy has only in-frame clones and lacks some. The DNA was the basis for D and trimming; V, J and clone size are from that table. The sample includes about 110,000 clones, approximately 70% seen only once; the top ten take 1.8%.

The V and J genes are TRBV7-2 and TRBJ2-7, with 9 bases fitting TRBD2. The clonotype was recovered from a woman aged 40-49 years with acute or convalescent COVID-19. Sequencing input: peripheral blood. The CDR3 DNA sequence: TGTGCCAGCAGCTTAGATATAGGGCGGGGGGGCTACGAGCAGTACTTC. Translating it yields CASSLDIGRGGYEQYF. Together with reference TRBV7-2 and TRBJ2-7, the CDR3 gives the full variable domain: GAGVSQSPSNKVTEKGKDVELRCDPISGHTALYWYRQSLGQGLEFLIYFQGNSAPDKSGLPSDRFSAERTGGSVSTLTIQRTQQEDSAVYLCASSLDIGRGGYEQYFGPGTRLTVT.